The rows below give T cell receptor beta chains drawn from one sample of a study of blood T cell repertoires in COVID-19. Some clones are missing from TCRdb's copy, which holds only in-frame ones; the method was immunoSEQ multiplex PCR. Of some 410,000 clones listed, roughly 90% are singletons. The sample consisted of PBMCs or T cells enriched from blood (not recorded which). Receptors originate from a woman aged 25 to 39 with acute COVID-19. The CDR3 runs from the conserved cysteine through the conserved F or W. The order of the fields is V gene, clone size, J gene, D gene, CDR3 DNA, CDR3 protein. The D gene is left open where the match is weak. The size field is filled for only some rows; it gives once, few, many or a size class.

V gene: TRBV20-1; clone size: -; J gene: TRBJ2-1; D gene: TRBD2; CDR3 DNA: TGCAGTGCTAGTAGCGGGGGGGCCTTAGAGCAGTTCTTC; CDR3 protein: CSASSGGALEQFF
V gene: TRBV5-6; clone size: -; J gene: TRBJ2-7; D gene: TRBD1; CDR3 DNA: TGTGCCAGCAGCTTGGTGACAGGGGGCGTGAACGAGCAGTACTTC; CDR3 protein: CASSLVTGGVNEQYF
V gene: TRBV7-9; clone size: -; J gene: TRBJ2-7; D gene: -; CDR3 DNA: TGTGCCAGCAGCTTAGATACAGTAAGGTCCTACGAGCAGTACTTC; CDR3 protein: CASSLDTVRSYEQYF
V gene: TRBV21-1; clone size: -; J gene: TRBJ1-2; D gene: -; CDR3 DNA: TGTGCCAGCAGTAGGCTCCGATGCACAGACTATGGCTACACCTTC; CDR3 protein: CASSRLRCTDYGYTF
V gene: TRBV11-2; clone size: -; J gene: TRBJ1-4; D gene: -; CDR3 DNA: TGTGCCAGCAGCGTTCGTGGACAGAATAATGAAAAACTGTTTTTT; CDR3 protein: CASSVRGQNNEKLFF
V gene: TRBV10-3; clone size: -; J gene: TRBJ1-1; D gene: -; CDR3 DNA: TGTGCCACCCAGACAGCACTCGGTGAAGCTTTCTTT; CDR3 protein: CATQTALGEAFF
V gene: TRBV27; clone size: once; J gene: TRBJ2-1; D gene: -; CDR3 DNA: TGTGCCAGCAGTTTCGACTCGGGGGGCCTATCCTACAATGAGCAGTTCTTC; CDR3 protein: CASSFDSGGLSYNEQFF
V gene: TRBV7-2; clone size: -; J gene: TRBJ1-3; D gene: -; CDR3 DNA: TGTGCCAGCAGCTTAACTCCCGGGGTTGGAAACACCATATATTTT; CDR3 protein: CASSLTPGVGNTIYF
V gene: TRBV11-3; clone size: -; J gene: TRBJ1-1; D gene: -; CDR3 DNA: TGTGCCAGCAGCCCCCGTGGAGGCGACACTGAAGCTTTCTTT; CDR3 protein: CASSPRGGDTEAFF
V gene: TRBV27; clone size: -; J gene: TRBJ1-2; D gene: TRBD1; CDR3 DNA: TGTGCCAGCAGGGGGACAGGGGGCTCTGGTGGCTACACCTTC; CDR3 protein: CASRGTGGSGGYTF
V gene: TRBV18; clone size: -; J gene: TRBJ2-7; D gene: -; CDR3 DNA: TGTGCCAGCTCACCCGACGGGGTCGACCTCTCCTACGAGCAGTACTTC; CDR3 protein: CASSPDGVDLSYEQYF
V gene: TRBV7-2; clone size: -; J gene: TRBJ1-2; D gene: TRBD1; CDR3 DNA: TGTGCCAGCAGCCTAGGACAGGGATTATCCTATGGCTACACCTTC; CDR3 protein: CASSLGQGLSYGYTF
V gene: TRBV7-9; clone size: -; J gene: TRBJ1-2; D gene: -; CDR3 DNA: TGTGCCAGCAGCTTAGGGGGGCTGCATGGCTACACCTTC; CDR3 protein: CASSLGGLHGYTF
V gene: TRBV27; clone size: -; J gene: TRBJ2-7; D gene: -; CDR3 DNA: TGTGCCAGCAGTTCCCTCGGACACCCCTACGAGCAGTACTTC; CDR3 protein: CASSSLGHPYEQYF
V gene: TRBV9; clone size: -; J gene: TRBJ2-2; D gene: TRBD2; CDR3 DNA: TGTGCCAGCAGCCATAGTAGACTACTAGCGGGACGACGGGGGACCGGGGAGCTGTTTTTT; CDR3 protein: CASSHSRLLAGRRGTGELFF
V gene: TRBV2; clone size: once; J gene: TRBJ1-5; D gene: TRBD1; CDR3 DNA: TGTGCCAGCAGTGAAGGAGGGGGCGTGGGGCAGCCCCAGCATTTT; CDR3 protein: CASSEGGGVGQPQHF
V gene: TRBV13; clone size: -; J gene: TRBJ1-1; D gene: TRBD1; CDR3 DNA: TGTGCCAGCAGCTCGCCCGGACAGGGAGCTGAAGCTTTCTTT; CDR3 protein: CASSSPGQGAEAFF
V gene: TRBV14; clone size: -; J gene: TRBJ2-7; D gene: -; CDR3 DNA: TGTGCCAGCAGCCATTTCCACCACCCCGGGGGAAAGACCTACGAGCAGTACTTC; CDR3 protein: CASSHFHHPGGKTYEQYF
V gene: TRBV7-3; clone size: -; J gene: TRBJ2-2; D gene: TRBD1; CDR3 DNA: TGTGCCAGCAGCTCGGGACAGGCGGCCGGGGAGCTGTTTTTT; CDR3 protein: CASSSGQAAGELFF
V gene: TRBV11-1; clone size: -; J gene: TRBJ2-3; D gene: -; CDR3 DNA: TGTGCCAGCAGCGCTCCGGGCCAGGGCCCCACAGATACGCAGTATTTT; CDR3 protein: CASSAPGQGPTDTQYF
V gene: TRBV5-4; clone size: -; J gene: TRBJ2-1; D gene: TRBD2; CDR3 DNA: TGTGCCAGCAGCCCCGTCACTAGCGGTGAGCAGTTCTTC; CDR3 protein: CASSPVTSGEQFF
V gene: TRBV12-3/TRBV12-4; clone size: -; J gene: TRBJ1-5; D gene: -; CDR3 DNA: TGTGCCAGCAGTCAAATTCGCAATCAGCCCCAGCATTTT; CDR3 protein: CASSQIRNQPQHF
V gene: TRBV6-5; clone size: -; J gene: TRBJ1-4; D gene: -; CDR3 DNA: TGTGCCAGCAGTTTTTCCGACAGAGGGGGTGAAAAACTGTTTTTT; CDR3 protein: CASSFSDRGGEKLFF
V gene: TRBV11-2; clone size: -; J gene: TRBJ1-4; D gene: -; CDR3 DNA: TGTGCCAGCAGCTCACGGACAGAGGAAAAACTGTTTTTT; CDR3 protein: CASSSRTEEKLFF
V gene: TRBV6-5; clone size: -; J gene: TRBJ1-3; D gene: -; CDR3 DNA: TGTGCCAGCTCTACAGATGGAAACACCATATATTTT; CDR3 protein: CASSTDGNTIYF
V gene: TRBV5-1; clone size: -; J gene: TRBJ1-2; D gene: TRBD1; CDR3 DNA: TGCGCCAGCAGCTCGCAGGGGGACTATGGCTACACCTTC; CDR3 protein: CASSSQGDYGYTF
V gene: TRBV2; clone size: -; J gene: TRBJ1-1; D gene: -; CDR3 DNA: TGTGCCAGCAGTGTACAGGCTAACACTGAAGCTTTCTTT; CDR3 protein: CASSVQANTEAFF
V gene: TRBV6-5; clone size: once; J gene: TRBJ2-3; D gene: TRBD2; CDR3 DNA: TGTGCCAGCAGTAGAGGTAGCGGGGTAGATACGCAGTATTTT; CDR3 protein: CASSRGSGVDTQYF
V gene: TRBV7-2; clone size: -; J gene: TRBJ1-1; D gene: -; CDR3 DNA: TGTGCCAGCACGAAGCGGGAGAATATGAACACTGAAGCTTTCTTT; CDR3 protein: CASTKRENMNTEAFF
V gene: TRBV30; clone size: -; J gene: TRBJ1-5; D gene: TRBD1; CDR3 DNA: TGTGCCTGGACAGACAGGGATGGTCAGCCCCAGCATTTT; CDR3 protein: CAWTDRDGQPQHF
V gene: TRBV28; clone size: -; J gene: TRBJ1-2; D gene: -; CDR3 DNA: TGTGCCAGCAGATTCACAGACTATGGCTACACCTTC; CDR3 protein: CASRFTDYGYTF
V gene: TRBV9; clone size: -; J gene: TRBJ1-1; D gene: -; CDR3 DNA: TGTGCCAGCAGCGTAGGTGGACAGACTGAAGCTTTCTTT; CDR3 protein: CASSVGGQTEAFF
V gene: TRBV12-3/TRBV12-4; clone size: few; J gene: TRBJ1-5; D gene: -; CDR3 DNA: TGTGCCAGCAGTTTTCGGGGGGTTAAGCCCCAGCATTTT; CDR3 protein: CASSFRGVKPQHF
V gene: TRBV4-1; clone size: -; J gene: TRBJ1-1; D gene: -; CDR3 DNA: TGCGCCAGCAGCCCCACCCCAGTGAACACTGAAGCTTTCTTT; CDR3 protein: CASSPTPVNTEAFF
V gene: TRBV27; clone size: -; J gene: TRBJ1-1; D gene: TRBD1; CDR3 DNA: TGTGCCAGCAGCCCAAGACAGGGTGCCCTTATGAACACTGAAGCTTTCTTT; CDR3 protein: CASSPRQGALMNTEAFF
V gene: TRBV7-9; clone size: -; J gene: TRBJ1-2; D gene: TRBD1; CDR3 DNA: TGTGCCAGCAGTTTCACAGGGGTCGAGGACTACACCTTC; CDR3 protein: CASSFTGVEDYTF
V gene: TRBV19; clone size: -; J gene: TRBJ1-3; D gene: -; CDR3 DNA: TGTGCCAGCAGTTCAGGGTCTAACTCTGGAAACACCATATATTTT; CDR3 protein: CASSSGSNSGNTIYF
V gene: TRBV27; clone size: -; J gene: TRBJ2-2; D gene: TRBD1; CDR3 DNA: TGTGCCAGCAGTGCCGACAGGGCGAACACCGGGGAGCTGTTTTTT; CDR3 protein: CASSADRANTGELFF
V gene: TRBV9; clone size: -; J gene: TRBJ1-2; D gene: TRBD1; CDR3 DNA: TGTGCCAGCAGCGTAGGGGACAGGGCGAATGGCTACACCTTC; CDR3 protein: CASSVGDRANGYTF